A single T cell receptor beta chain is shown here with its context. The antigen remains unidentified. This specimen comes from a study of identical twins. Study results and caveats: With abundant cord blood beta clonotypes, insertions were fewer; memory repertoires showed no such pattern. Potential partial confounding of zero-insertion analyses by invariant MAIT and iNKT cells was noted.

Unique molecular identifiers were present on cDNA, and template switching added a universal primer site. TCRdb ran MiXCR on the 5' RACE reads and lists one entry per CDR3 protein. The repertoire holds some 1,700,000 distinct CDR3 sequences, with roughly a third as singletons. CDR1 and CDR2 from the germline V gene are DFQATT and SNEGSKA (reference sequence). V lost 3 bases and J lost 5; bases outside the gene matches: 4. The CDR3 is 15 amino acids. The sequenced sample consisted of cord blood. The genes are TRBV20-1 and TRBJ2-3; TRBD2 agrees at 14 bases. The TCR comes from a newborn girl in good health. This CDR3 is CSASGLAGGGDTQYF. The DNA of the CDR3 is TGCAGTGCTAGCGGACTAGCGGGGGGAGGAGATACGCAGTATTTT.